Listed here are 5 T cell receptor beta chains from one sample, sequenced in a study of PD-1 blockade in classical Hodgkin lymphoma. All patients relapsed after autologous stem cell transplantation, and brentuximab vedotin exposure varied. The method was immunoSEQ multiplex PCR; TCRdb's version includes in-frame clones alone and lacks a portion of them. The sample shows 75,000 to 100,000 clones, roughly 79% of them seen only once. The input for sequencing was peripheral blood mononuclear cells (PBMCs), taken before the second cycle of nivolumab. Receptors originate from a human donor with classical Hodgkin lymphoma.

The chain recombines TRBV11-3 with TRBJ2-3; weak D call: TRBD2 (6 bases). Germline lookup yields CDR1 SGHNT and CDR2 YENEEA. This CDR3 comprises 16 residues. V lost 4 bases to trimming and J lost 2 bases, with 16 bases between them. The DNA of the CDR3 is TGTGCCAGCAGCTCGGGACTGGAACCATACACAGATACGCAGTATTTT. Translating gives CASSSGLEPYTDTQYF.

The chain couples TRBV5-1 to TRBJ2-7; 13 positions match TRBD2. Germline V gene sequence: CDR1 SGHRS, CDR2 YFSETQ. The CDR3 totals 15 residues. V was pared by 4 bases and J by 4 bases, with 5 bases of the junction left unmatched. DNA of the CDR3: TGCGCCAGCAGCCCCCGGACTAGCGGGAGTTACGAGCAGTACTTC. As protein: CASSPRTSGSYEQYF.

The table lists this clone with a count of one. The rearrangement uses TRBV7-2 and TRBJ2-1, with TRBD1 matching 7 bases. V was pared by 5 bases and J by 6 bases, with 13 bases of the junction left unmatched. CDR1 is SGHTA, CDR2 FQGNSA, per germline. The CDR3 has 16 amino acids. In DNA, the CDR3 is TGTGCCAGCAGCCTTCCTCCGGGACAGAAGTTCAATGAGCAGTTCTTC. Its translation is CASSLPPGQKFNEQFF. The full variable domain, its missing parts supplied by reference TRBV7-2 and TRBJ2-1, is GAGVSQSPSNKVTEKGKDVELRCDPISGHTALYWYRQSLGQGLEFLIYFQGNSAPDKSGLPSDRFSAERTGGSVSTLTIQRTQQEDSAVYLCASSLPPGQKFNEQFFGPGTRLTVL.

About this clone itself: This sample includes further DNA sequences coding for the same CDR3. This rearrangement joins TRBV10-3 to TRBJ2-5; D is undetermined. V was pared by 2 bases and J by 4 bases, with 5 bases between. The CDR3 spans 12 residues. Germline V gene lookup returns CDR1 ENHRY and CDR2 SYGVKD. The CDR3 DNA sequence: TGTGCCATCAGTGAGGGTGGAGAGACCCAGTACTTC. It translates to CAISEGGETQYF.

This sequence joins TRBV30 and TRBJ2-7, with 7 bases fitting TRBD1. CDR1 and CDR2 (germline): GTSNPN, SVGIG (reference sequence). V trimming: 5 bases; J trimming: 3 bases; junction bases outside the gene matches: 4. The CDR3 loop spans 12 amino acids. CDR3 coding DNA: TGTGCCTGGGGGGCAGGGGGCTACGAGCAGTACTTC. This translates into CAWGAGGYEQYF.